This TCR beta chain is drawn from a study of T cell responses to AZD1222 COVID-19 vaccine. TCRdb's copy holds only in-frame clones and misses some; the assay was immunoSEQ multiplex PCR. This repertoire shows 85,000 to 90,000 clones, roughly 86% found once; its top ten account for 4.5% to 6%. General study points: Per reports, nearly half of all spike-specific TCRs target regions that are unmutated in variants. Baseline serostatus was positive in only six AZD1222 recipients. Among vaccine-associated CD4 TCRs, coverage spanned spike, with dominance at 160-218 and 743-854.

The CDR3 has 16 amino acids. Germline assignment: CDR1 MNHEY and CDR2 SVGEGT. The J segment lost 6 bases and the V segment lost 5 bases, leaving 10 bases of the junction unmatched. Concerning this clone itself: What it binds is unknown.

This TCR came from an adult in good health. Sequencing was performed on peripheral blood, taken on day 0 of AZD1222 vaccination. This chain links TRBV6-2 or TRBV6-3 with TRBJ2-7; 13 bases line up with TRBD2. Here the CDR3 DNA reads TGTGCCAGCAGTGCCACCGGGACTAGCGGGACATCCGAGCAGTACTTC. As protein: CASSATGTSGTSEQYF.